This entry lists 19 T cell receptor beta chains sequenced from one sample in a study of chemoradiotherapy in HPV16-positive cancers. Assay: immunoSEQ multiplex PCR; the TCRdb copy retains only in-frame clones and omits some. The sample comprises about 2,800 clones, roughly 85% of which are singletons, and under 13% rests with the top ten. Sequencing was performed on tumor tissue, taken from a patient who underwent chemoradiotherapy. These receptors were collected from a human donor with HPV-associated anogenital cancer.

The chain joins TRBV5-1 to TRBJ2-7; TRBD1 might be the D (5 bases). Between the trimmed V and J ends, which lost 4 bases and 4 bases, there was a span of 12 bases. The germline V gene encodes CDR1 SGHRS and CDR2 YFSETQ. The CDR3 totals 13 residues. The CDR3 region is CASSAQGSYEQYF. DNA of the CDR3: TGCGCCAGCAGCGCGCAGGGATCTTACGAGCAGTACTTC.

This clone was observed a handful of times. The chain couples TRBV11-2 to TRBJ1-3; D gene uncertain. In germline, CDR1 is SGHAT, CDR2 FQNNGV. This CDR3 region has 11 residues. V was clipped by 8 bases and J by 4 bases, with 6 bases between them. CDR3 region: CASLGGNTIYF. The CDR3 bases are TGTGCCAGCCTCGGGGGAAACACCATATATTTT.

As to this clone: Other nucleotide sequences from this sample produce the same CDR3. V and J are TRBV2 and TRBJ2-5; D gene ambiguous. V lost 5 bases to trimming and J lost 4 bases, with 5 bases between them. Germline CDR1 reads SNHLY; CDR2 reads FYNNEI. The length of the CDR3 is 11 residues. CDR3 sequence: CASSIRETQYF. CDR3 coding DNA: TGTGCCAGCAGTATCCGAGAGACCCAGTACTTC.

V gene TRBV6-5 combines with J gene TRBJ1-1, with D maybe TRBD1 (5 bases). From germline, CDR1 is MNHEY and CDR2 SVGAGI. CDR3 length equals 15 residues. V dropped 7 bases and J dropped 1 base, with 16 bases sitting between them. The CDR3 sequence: CASKSIQDENTEAFF. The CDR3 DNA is TGTGCCAGCAAATCGATACAGGACGAGAACACTGAAGCTTTCTTT.

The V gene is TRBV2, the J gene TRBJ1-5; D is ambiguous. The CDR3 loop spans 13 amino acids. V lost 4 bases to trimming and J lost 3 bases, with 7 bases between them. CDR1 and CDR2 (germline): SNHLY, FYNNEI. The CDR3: CASSVWANQPQHF. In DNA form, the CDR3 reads TGTGCCAGCAGTGTCTGGGCCAATCAGCCCCAGCATTTT.

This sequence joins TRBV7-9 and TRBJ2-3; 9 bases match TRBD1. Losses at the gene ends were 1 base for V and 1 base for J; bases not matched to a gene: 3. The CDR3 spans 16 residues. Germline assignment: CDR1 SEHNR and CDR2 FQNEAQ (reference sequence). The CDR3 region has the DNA TGTGCCAGCAGCTTAGATAACAGGGGGCGCACAGATACGCAGTATTTT. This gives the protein CASSLDNRGRTDTQYF.

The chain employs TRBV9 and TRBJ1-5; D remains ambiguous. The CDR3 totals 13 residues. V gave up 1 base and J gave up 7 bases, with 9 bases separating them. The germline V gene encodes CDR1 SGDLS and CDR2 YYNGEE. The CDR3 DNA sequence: TGTGCCAGCAGCGTACAACCGGGGCAGCCCCAGCATTTT. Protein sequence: CASSVQPGQPQHF.

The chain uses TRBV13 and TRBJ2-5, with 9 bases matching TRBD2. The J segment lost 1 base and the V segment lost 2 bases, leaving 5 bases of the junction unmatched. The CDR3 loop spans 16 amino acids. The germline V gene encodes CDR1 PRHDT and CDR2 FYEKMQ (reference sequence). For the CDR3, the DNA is TGTGCCAGCAGCTTAAGGCTAGCGGGAAGCCAAGAGACCCAGTACTTC. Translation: CASSLRLAGSQETQYF.

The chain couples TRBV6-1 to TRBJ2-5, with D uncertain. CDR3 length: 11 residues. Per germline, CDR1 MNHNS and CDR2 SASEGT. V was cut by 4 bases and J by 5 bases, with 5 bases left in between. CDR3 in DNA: TGTGCCAGCAGTGTAGGTGAGACCCAGTACTTC. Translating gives CASSVGETQYF.

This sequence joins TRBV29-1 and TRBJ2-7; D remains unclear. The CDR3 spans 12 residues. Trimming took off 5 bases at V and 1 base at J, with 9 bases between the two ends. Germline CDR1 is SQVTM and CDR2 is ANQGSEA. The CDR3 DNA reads TGCAGCGTTACCGGGTCTTCCTACGAGCAGTACTTC. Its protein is CSVTGSSYEQYF.

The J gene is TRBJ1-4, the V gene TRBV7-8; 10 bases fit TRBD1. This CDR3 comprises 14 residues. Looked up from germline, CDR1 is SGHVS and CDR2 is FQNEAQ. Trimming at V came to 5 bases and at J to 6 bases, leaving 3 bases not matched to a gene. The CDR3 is CASSRGTGDEKLFF. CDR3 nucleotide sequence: TGTGCCAGCAGCCGGGGGACAGGGGATGAAAAACTGTTTTTT.

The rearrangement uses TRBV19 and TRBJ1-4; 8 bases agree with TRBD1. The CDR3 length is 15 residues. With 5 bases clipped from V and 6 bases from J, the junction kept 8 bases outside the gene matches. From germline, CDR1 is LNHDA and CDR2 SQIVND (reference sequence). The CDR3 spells CASSARQGLDEKLFF. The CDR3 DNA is TGTGCCAGTAGTGCCCGACAGGGGCTGGATGAAAAACTGTTTTTT.

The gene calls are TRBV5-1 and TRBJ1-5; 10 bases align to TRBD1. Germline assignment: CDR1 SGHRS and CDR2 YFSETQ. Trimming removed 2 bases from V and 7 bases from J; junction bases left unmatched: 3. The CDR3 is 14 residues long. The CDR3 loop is CASSFGQGDQPQHF. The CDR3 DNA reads TGCGCCAGCAGCTTTGGACAGGGGGACCAGCCCCAGCATTTT. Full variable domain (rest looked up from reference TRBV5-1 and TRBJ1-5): KAGVTQTPRYLIKTRGQQVTLSCSPISGHRSVSWYQQTPGQGLQFLFEYFSETQRNKGNFPGRFSGRQFSNSRSEMNVSTLELGDSALYLCASSFGQGDQPQHFGDGTRLSIL.

CDR3 bases: TGTGCCAGCAGCTTAGTGGGGGGAAATTCACCCCTCCACTTT. Translated: CASSLVGGNSPLHF. V gene TRBV11-2 combines with J gene TRBJ1-6, with D possibly matching TRBD1 (5 bases). Germline V CDR1 and CDR2: SGHAT, FQNNGV. This CDR3 comprises 14 residues. The germline V and J ends were trimmed by 1 base and 7 bases, with 8 bases remaining between them.

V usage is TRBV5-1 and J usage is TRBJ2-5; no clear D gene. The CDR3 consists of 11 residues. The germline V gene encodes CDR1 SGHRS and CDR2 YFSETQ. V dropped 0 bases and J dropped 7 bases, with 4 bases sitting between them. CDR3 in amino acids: CASSLVGTQYF. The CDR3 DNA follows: TGCGCCAGCAGCTTGGTAGGGACCCAGTACTTC.

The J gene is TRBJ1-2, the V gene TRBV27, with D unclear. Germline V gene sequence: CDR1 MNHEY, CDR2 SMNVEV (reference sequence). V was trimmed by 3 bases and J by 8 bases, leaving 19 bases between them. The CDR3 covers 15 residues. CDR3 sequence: CASSLGWATPDGYTF. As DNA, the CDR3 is TGTGCCAGCAGTTTGGGCTGGGCTACTCCTGACGGCTACACCTTC.

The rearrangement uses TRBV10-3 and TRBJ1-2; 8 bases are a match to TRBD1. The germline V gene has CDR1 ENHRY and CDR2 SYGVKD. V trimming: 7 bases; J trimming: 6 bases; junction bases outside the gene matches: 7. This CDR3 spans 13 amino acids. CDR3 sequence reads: CAIISDRDDGYTF. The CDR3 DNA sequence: TGTGCCATCATTTCGGACAGGGACGATGGCTACACCTTC.

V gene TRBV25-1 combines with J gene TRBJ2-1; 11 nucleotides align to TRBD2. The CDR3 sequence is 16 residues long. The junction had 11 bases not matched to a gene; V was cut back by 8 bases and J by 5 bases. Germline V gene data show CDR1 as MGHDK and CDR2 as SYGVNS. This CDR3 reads CASLPEGTSGNNEQFF. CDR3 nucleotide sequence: TGTGCCAGCCTCCCCGAAGGGACTAGCGGCAACAATGAGCAGTTCTTC.

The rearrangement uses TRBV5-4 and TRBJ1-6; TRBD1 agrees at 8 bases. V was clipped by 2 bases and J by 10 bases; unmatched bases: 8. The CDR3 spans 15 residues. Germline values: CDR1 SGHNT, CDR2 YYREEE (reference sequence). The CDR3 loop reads CASSLGQGARSPLHF. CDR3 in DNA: TGTGCCAGCAGCTTAGGGCAGGGGGCTCGATCACCCCTCCACTTT.